Shown below are 7 T cell receptor beta chains from a single sample sequenced in a study of OX40 agonist ivuxolimab in advanced cancers. Libraries were prepared by immunoSEQ multiplex PCR; TCRdb keeps only in-frame clonotypes and omits some of them. The sample holds more than 65,000 clones; 84% are singletons and the top ten take roughly 25%. Here the sequenced sample was CD4+ or CD8+ T cells sorted from blood, taken in a trial of the OX40 agonist ivuxolimab. These receptors were collected from an adult with an advanced solid tumor such as melanoma, head and neck, liver or kidney cancer.

This rearrangement joins TRBV4-3 to TRBJ2-1; no reliable D call. Germline lookup yields CDR1 LGHNA and CDR2 YSLEER. The CDR3 sequence is 16 residues long. Between the trimmed V and J ends, which lost 0 bases and 0 bases, there was a span of 9 bases. CDR3 sequence (DNA): TGCGCCAGCAGCCAAGACCTAAGGCGCTCCTACAATGAGCAGTTCTTC. Amino acids: CASSQDLRRSYNEQFF.

The table lists this clone with a few counts. Other DNA sequences in the sample encode the same CDR3. The rearrangement joins TRBV7-9 to TRBJ1-2; D is possibly TRBD1 (6 bases). Germline loops: CDR1 SEHNR, CDR2 FQNEAQ (reference sequence). The CDR3 extends over 15 amino acids. Between the trimmed V and J ends, which lost 0 bases and 0 bases, there was a span of 8 bases. CDR3 bases: TGTGCCAGCAGCTTAGCAGGGGGGACTAACTATGGCTACACCTTC. This translates into CASSLAGGTNYGYTF.

With respect to this clone: The sample carries other DNA sequences with the same CDR3. The chain joins TRBV10-2 to TRBJ1-2, with D possibly TRBD1 on 6 matching bases. Germline V CDR1 and CDR2: WSHSY, SAAADI. The CDR3 runs 15 residues. V lost 2 bases to trimming and J lost 0 bases, with 10 bases between them. CDR3 sequence reads: CASSENRGANYGYTF. CDR3 DNA: TGCGCCAGCAGTGAGAATAGGGGGGCTAACTATGGCTACACCTTC.

The V and J genes are TRBV19 and TRBJ2-7; 12 nucleotides match TRBD2. The CDR3 has 17 residues. V shed 5 bases, J shed 0 bases, and the junction held 8 bases outside the gene matches. Looked up from germline, CDR1 is LNHDA and CDR2 is SQIVND (reference sequence). The CDR3 DNA sequence: TGTGCCAGTAGTTCCGGGACTAGCGGGCCCTCCTCCTACGAGCAGTACTTC. The encoded protein is CASSSGTSGPSSYEQYF.

The chain combines TRBV9 with TRBJ1-3; tentatively, D is TRBD1 (5 bases). Germline loops: CDR1 SGDLS, CDR2 YYNGEE. V was clipped by 3 bases and J by 2 bases, with 12 bases between them. This CDR3 is 15 amino acids long. CDR3 amino acids: CASSGFGGAGNTIYF. CDR3 bases: TGTGCCAGCAGCGGATTTGGGGGGGCTGGAAACACCATATATTTT. The whole variable domain, remainder taken from reference TRBV9 and TRBJ1-3, is DSGVTQTPKHLITATGQRVTLRCSPRSGDLSVYWYQQSLDQGLQFLIQYYNGEERAKGNILERFSAQQFPDLHSELNLSSLELGDSALYFCASSGFGGAGNTIYFGEGSWLTVV.

The chain combines TRBV5-1 with TRBJ2-5; D ambiguous. V lost 2 bases and J lost 1, with 9 bases in between. Germline CDR1 reads SGHRS; CDR2 reads YFSETQ. The CDR3 contains 14 residues. The chain's CDR3 is CASSLQPGQETQYF. CDR3 in DNA: TGCGCCAGCAGCTTACAACCAGGCCAAGAGACCCAGTACTTC.

The chain employs TRBV19 and TRBJ2-2; D perhaps matches TRBD2 (6 bases). Looked up from germline, CDR1 is LNHDA and CDR2 is SQIVND (reference sequence). Trimming removed 2 bases at V and 4 bases at J, with 17 bases between. The CDR3 loop spans 17 amino acids. The CDR3 loop reads CASSILPGPGVTGELFF. The CDR3 DNA reads TGTGCCAGTAGTATATTACCCGGTCCGGGGGTCACCGGGGAGCTGTTTTTT. Supplemented by reference TRBV19 and TRBJ2-2, the full variable domain reads DGGITQSPKYLFRKEGQNVTLSCEQNLNHDAMYWYRQDPGQGLRLIYYSQIVNDFQKGDIAEGYSVSREKKESFPLTVTSAQKNPTAFYLCASSILPGPGVTGELFFGEGSRLTVL.